The present TCR beta chain was sequenced within a study of CD8+CD57+ T cells in acquired aplastic anemia. The use of genomic DNA as template underpinned the TCR beta VDJ and CDR3 profiling. In TCRdb, the reads were re-called with MiXCR into one record per CDR3 protein. This sample has some 280,000 distinct CDR3 sequences; 45% to 70% occur once, and the top ten carry 7% to 9%. Study conclusions and caveats: Significance was not reached for CD8+ Simpson's diversity between patients and controls. Overlapping CD8+ CDR3 repertoires of patients and controls contained approximately 28 shared sequences.

At least ten counts were recorded for this clonotype. Antigen specificity is unknown. Sequenced: sorted CD4+, CD8+, or CD8+CD57+ T cells (not recorded which) from PBMCs. The TCR was taken from a human donor with severe aplastic anemia or a healthy control (not recorded which).

This chain's CDR3 is CSASHGDDQPQHF. CDR3 bases: TGCAGTGCTAGTCATGGGGACGACCAGCCCCAGCATTTT. The chain employs TRBV20-1 and TRBJ1-5; the D gene is possibly TRBD1 (5 bases). This CDR3 contains 13 residues. V was clipped by 3 bases and J by 7 bases, with 13 bases between them. The germline CDR1 and CDR2 sequences are DFQATT and SNEGSKA (reference sequence).